The T cell receptor (beta chain) described here comes from a study of OX40 agonist ivuxolimab in advanced cancers. Study-level information: The patients' treatment was ivuxolimab, an agonistic anti-OX40 (CD134) antibody.

On this clone itself: Its antigen remains unidentified.

Produced via immunoSEQ multiplex PCR; TCRdb's table is partial and in-frame only. The sample shows 70,000 to 80,000 clones, 81% of them seen only once. Broader study findings: Circulating CD4+ and CD8+ T cells showed clonal expansion by week 6 at 0.1 to 3.0 mg/kg.

The sample in question was CD4+ or CD8+ T cells sorted from blood, obtained in a trial of the OX40 agonist ivuxolimab. The TCR was taken from an adult with an advanced solid tumor such as melanoma, head and neck, liver or kidney cancer.

CDR3 amino acids: CASSRGSNEQYF. The CDR3 region has the DNA TGTGCCAGCAGCCGAGGTTCCAACGAGCAGTACTTC. The rearrangement links TRBV7-6 to TRBJ2-5; D remains ambiguous. TRBJ2-7 matches the DNA end more closely, so the J call is doubtful. This CDR3 has 12 residues. The germline CDR1 and CDR2 sequences are SGHVS and FNYEAQ.